Sequencing of this TCR beta chain was carried out in a study of blood T cell repertoires in COVID-19. Study information: COVID-19 samples from acute and convalescent phases originated in the United States, Italy and Spain. From T cells, B-cell-depleted T cells, or PBMCs came the material, which was cDNA or gDNA.

Per the original methods: Using reference gene primer amplification, nucleated cell counts were estimated. Produced via immunoSEQ multiplex PCR; TCRdb's table is partial and in-frame only. V, J and clone size were drawn from that table, and D and trimming were deduced from the DNA. The data hold about 220,000 clones, with 70% to 90% observed a single time. V lost 4 bases to trimming and J lost 6 bases; unmatched junction nucleotides: 9. This CDR3 has 15 residues. The germline gives CDR1 MDHEN, CDR2 SYDVKM. Material: peripheral blood. The clonotype comes from a man aged 45-65 years who had recovered from COVID-19. V gene TRBV28 combines with J gene TRBJ1-5; 7 nucleotides match TRBD1. The CDR3, as DNA: TGTGCCAGCAGTTCCTCACAGGGGAGTGGTCAGCCCCAGCATTTT. Translated: CASSSSQGSGQPQHF.